A selection of T cell receptor beta chains follows, all from one sample in a study of cytomegalovirus exposure and HLA in healthy donors. Here immunoSEQ multiplex PCR was the method, and the copy in TCRdb shows in-frame clones only, minus some. The table shows about 84,000 clones, with around three fifths occurring only once. Material: PBMCs. These receptors were taken from a woman aged 40 to 49 in good health and CMV-seropositive. CDR3s include the opening cysteine and the closing phenylalanine or tryptophan. The D gene is left open where the match is weak. Clone size is stated in some rows and not others, as once, few, many or a class when expanded.

V gene	clone size	D gene	J gene	CDR3 protein	CDR3 DNA
TRBV6-1	NA	NA	TRBJ1-3	CASITQDSGNTIYF	TGTGCCAGCATCACCCAGGACTCTGGAAACACCATATATTTT
TRBV9	few	NA	TRBJ2-7	CASSVSPRGTYEQYF	TGTGCCAGCAGCGTAAGCCCTCGGGGAACCTACGAGCAGTACTTC
TRBV4-3	NA	NA	TRBJ1-4	CASSQDQEAFNEKGLFF	TGCGCCAGCAGCCAAGATCAGGAGGCGTTTAATGAAAAGGGACTGTTTTTT
TRBV14	few	NA	TRBJ1-3	CASSQEWVRPSSGNTIYF	TGTGCCAGCAGCCAAGAGTGGGTACGCCCTAGCTCTGGAAACACCATATATTTT
TRBV28	few	NA	TRBJ1-2	CASSPPQGQDGYTF	TGTGCCAGCAGTCCTCCCCAGGGGCAAGATGGCTACACCTTC
TRBV30	NA	NA	TRBJ2-2	CAWSVVRLGELFF	TGTGCCTGGAGTGTTGTACGCCTAGGGGAGCTGTTTTTT
TRBV4-2	NA	TRBD2	TRBJ2-3	CASSPRTSGNPDTQYF	TGTGCCAGCAGCCCACGGACTAGCGGGAACCCAGATACGCAGTATTTT
TRBV25-1	NA	TRBD1	TRBJ1-4	CASSVTGGPNEKLFF	TGTGCCAGCAGTGTTACAGGGGGGCCTAATGAAAAACTGTTTTTT
TRBV28	NA	NA	TRBJ2-7	CASSKGYSGEQYF	TGTGCCAGCAGTAAGGGGTACTCGGGCGAGCAGTACTTC
TRBV5-1	NA	TRBD2	TRBJ2-1	CASSLRQRDEYSALREQFF	TGCGCCAGCAGCTTGAGACAGCGGGATGAATACTCCGCTTTACGAGAGCAGTTCTTC
TRBV2	NA	NA	TRBJ1-4	CASRVGGEVNEKLFF	TGTGCCAGCAGGGTCGGGGGGGAGGTTAATGAAAAACTGTTTTTT
TRBV5-1	NA	NA	TRBJ2-7	CASSLVAGSSYEQYF	TGCGCCAGCAGCTTGGTGGCAGGAAGCTCCTACGAGCAGTACTTC
TRBV7-7	NA	TRBD2	TRBJ2-1	CASSLVVGQREYNEQFF	TGTGCCAGCAGCTTAGTAGTCGGCCAGCGGGAGTACAATGAGCAGTTCTTC
TRBV27	NA	NA	TRBJ2-6	CASSSRAPGANVLTF	TGTGCCAGCAGCTCCAGGGCCCCTGGGGCCAACGTCCTGACTTTC
TRBV5-3	NA	TRBD1	TRBJ1-1	CARRQDRAPEAFF	TGTGCCAGAAGGCAAGACAGGGCCCCTGAAGCTTTCTTT
TRBV21-1	few	NA	TRBJ2-7	CASSNVFRTGDTYEQYF	TGTGCCAGCAGCAATGTTTTCAGGACAGGGGATACCTACGAGCAGTACTTC
TRBV28	NA	TRBD2	TRBJ2-2	CASSRLAASNTGELFF	TGTGCCAGCAGTAGACTAGCGGCGAGTAACACCGGGGAGCTGTTTTTT
TRBV6-1	NA	TRBD2	TRBJ2-1	CASSVRISGMAGYNEQFF	TGTGCCAGCAGTGTCAGGATTAGCGGGATGGCTGGATACAATGAGCAGTTCTTC
TRBV27	NA	TRBD2	TRBJ2-3	CASSRPLAGASADTQYF	TGTGCCAGCAGCCGACCCTTAGCGGGAGCCAGCGCAGATACGCAGTATTTT
TRBV6-6	few	NA	TRBJ1-1	CATLDSMNTEAFF	TGTGCCACCCTGGACAGTATGAACACTGAAGCTTTCTTT
TRBV4-3	NA	TRBD1	TRBJ1-4	CASSQDPGQGSEKLFF	TGCGCCAGCAGCCAAGATCCCGGACAGGGCAGTGAAAAACTGTTTTTT
TRBV7-8	NA	NA	TRBJ1-1	CASNLYRNTEAFF	TGTGCCAGCAACCTTTACAGGAACACTGAAGCTTTCTTT
TRBV5-4	few	TRBD1	TRBJ2-7	CATNIQGRGYEQYF	TGTGCCACCAACATACAGGGCAGGGGGTACGAGCAGTACTTC
TRBV7-2	NA	TRBD2	TRBJ2-5	CASSPRLAEETQYF	TGTGCCAGCAGCCCCCGCCTAGCGGAAGAGACCCAGTACTTC
TRBV6-4	NA	TRBD2	TRBJ2-2	CASSDSTQASGYTGELFF	TGTGCCAGCAGTGACTCCACGCAGGCTAGCGGATACACCGGGGAGCTGTTTTTT
TRBV5-4	NA	NA	TRBJ2-1	CASSATTGPNEQFF	TGTGCCAGCAGCGCCACCACAGGGCCCAATGAGCAGTTCTTC
TRBV4-1	NA	NA	TRBJ2-7	CASSPTDRGFDEQYF	TGCGCCAGCAGCCCCACCGACCGGGGGTTCGACGAGCAGTACTTC
TRBV6-5	NA	NA	TRBJ2-7	CASSYVGSSYEQYF	TGTGCCAGCAGTTACGTCGGTTCCTCCTACGAGCAGTACTTC
TRBV29-1	NA	TRBD2	TRBJ2-3	CSAEGLAGPADTQYF	TGCAGCGCCGAGGGGCTAGCGGGTCCGGCGGATACGCAGTATTTT
TRBV4-2	NA	NA	TRBJ1-2	CASSQLDSYGYTF	TGTGCCAGCAGCCAACTGGACAGTTATGGCTACACCTTC
TRBV28	NA	NA	TRBJ2-3	CATCRGRTTDTQYF	TGTGCCACCTGTCGTGGGAGGACTACAGATACGCAGTATTTT
TRBV6-1	many	TRBD1	TRBJ1-1	CASSEFMWTGDDTEAFF	TGTGCCAGCAGTGAATTTATGTGGACAGGGGATGACACTGAAGCTTTCTTT
TRBV7-2	NA	NA	TRBJ1-2	CASSLGPPGRNYGYTF	TGTGCCAGCAGCTTAGGACCGCCCGGGAGGAACTATGGCTACACCTTC
TRBV27	NA	NA	TRBJ2-6	CASRPRDTFTGANVLTF	TGTGCCAGCAGACCTAGGGACACCTTCACTGGGGCCAACGTCCTGACTTTC
TRBV18	NA	TRBD1	TRBJ1-1	CASSPNNRGSNTEAFF	TGTGCCAGCTCACCGAATAACAGGGGATCGAACACTGAAGCTTTCTTT
TRBV14	NA	NA	TRBJ2-1	CASSQGVNEQFF	TGTGCCAGCAGCCAGGGAGTTAATGAGCAGTTCTTC
TRBV14	NA	NA	TRBJ2-1	CASSPGVYKEQFF	TGTGCCAGCAGCCCCGGGGTGTACAAAGAGCAGTTCTTC
TRBV27	few	TRBD1	TRBJ1-5	CASRQSDRGQPQHF	TGTGCCAGCAGACAATCCGACAGGGGTCAGCCCCAGCATTTT
TRBV6-5	once	TRBD1	TRBJ1-5	CASSYTQGTQPQHF	TGTGCCAGCAGTTACACACAGGGGACCCAGCCCCAGCATTTT
TRBV18	NA	TRBD1	TRBJ1-1	CASSPIGQGEAFF	TGTGCCAGCTCACCTATCGGACAGGGGGAAGCTTTCTTT
TRBV6-1	NA	TRBD2	TRBJ2-1	CASSTLRTRIDEQFF	TGTGCCAGCAGCACCCTCCGGACTAGAATCGATGAGCAGTTCTTC
TRBV4-3	NA	TRBD1	TRBJ2-7	CASSQAGQGDYEQYF	TGCGCCAGCAGCCAAGCGGGACAGGGGGACTACGAGCAGTACTTC
TRBV28	few	NA	TRBJ1-5	CASRGTLSNQPQHF	TGTGCCAGCAGGGGGACACTTAGCAATCAGCCCCAGCATTTT
TRBV7-9	NA	NA	TRBJ1-1	CASSFGRLANTEAFF	TGTGCCAGCAGCTTCGGCCGGCTAGCTAACACTGAAGCTTTCTTT
TRBV10-1	NA	NA	TRBJ1-1	CASSADRSNTEAFF	TGCGCCAGCAGTGCCGACAGATCGAACACTGAAGCTTTCTTT
TRBV20-1	NA	NA	TRBJ2-7	CSAGSYEQYF	TGCAGTGCCGGTTCCTACGAGCAGTACTTC
TRBV2	NA	NA	TRBJ1-2	CASSEYRANYGYTF	TGTGCCAGCAGTGAATACAGGGCCAACTATGGCTACACCTTC
TRBV11-2	NA	TRBD1	TRBJ1-5	CASSHDRGVGQPQHF	TGTGCCAGCAGCCATGACAGGGGTGTAGGTCAGCCCCAGCATTTT
TRBV15	NA	TRBD1	TRBJ2-3	CATSRDTRTGGTDTQYF	TGTGCCACCAGCAGAGATACCCGGACAGGGGGCACAGATACGCAGTATTTT
TRBV19	NA	NA	TRBJ1-5	CASSITQGNQPQHF	TGTGCCAGTAGTATTACTCAGGGCAATCAGCCCCAGCATTTT
TRBV9	NA	TRBD1	TRBJ1-2	CASSAGTATFYGYTF	TGTGCCAGCAGCGCTGGGACAGCAACGTTCTATGGCTACACCTTC
TRBV5-1	NA	TRBD2	TRBJ2-1	CASSLVSGSSYNEQFF	TGCGCCAGCAGCTTGGTAAGCGGGAGCTCCTACAATGAGCAGTTCTTC
TRBV5-4	NA	NA	TRBJ2-1	CASSFKNMHRDHRGGSEQFF	TGTGCCAGCAGTTTCAAAAACATGCACCGGGACCATCGAGGGGGTAGTGAGCAGTTCTTC
TRBV4-1	NA	NA	TRBJ2-5	CASSQWRGETQYF	TGCGCCAGCAGCCAATGGAGGGGAGAGACCCAGTACTTC
TRBV2	NA	NA	TRBJ2-3	CASGEPGAPRTDTQYF	TGTGCATCCGGGGAGCCGGGAGCGCCTCGCACAGATACGCAGTATTTT
TRBV5-8	NA	NA	TRBJ1-4	CASSLETGEKLFF	TGTGCCAGCAGCTTGGAAACAGGAGAAAAACTGTTTTTT
TRBV11-2	NA	NA	TRBJ1-5	CASSLISGYGPQHF	TGTGCCAGCAGCTTAATCAGCGGCTATGGACCCCAGCATTTT
TRBV7-9	NA	NA	TRBJ2-7	CASSLDILPYEQYF	TGTGCCAGCAGCTTAGATATCCTCCCCTACGAGCAGTACTTC